This TCR beta chain was identified during a study of identical twins. One entry per CDR3 protein, called by TCRdb with MiXCR from the 5' RACE reads. Of 430,000 or so distinct CDR3 sequences listed, roughly 24% are singletons. V shed 4 bases and J shed 2 bases, with 12 bases lying between them. The CDR3 has 15 residues. Germline V gene data show CDR1 as LGHNA and CDR2 as YSLEER. This clonotype was seen only a few times. Healthy Caucasians made up all donors. The same data also went into a second study, on T cells expressing NK-cell markers. That investigation notes: CD8+ T cells in 5 or 6 donors included dominant NKG2C+ clonotypes at about 1.0-8%. The leading position in the CD3+CD56-NKG2C+ fraction of several donors also went to these clonotypes.

The chain recombines TRBV4-3 with TRBJ2-1; D possibly corresponds to TRBD2 (6 bases). The TCR originated in a woman aged 18-29 years in good health. What was sequenced was CD4+ T cells sorted from blood. The CDR3 bases are TGCGCCAGCAGCCCGGACTATTCGGCCTACAATGAGCAGTTCTTC. Translation: CASSPDYSAYNEQFF.